These T cell receptor beta chains were read from a single sample in a study of PD-L1 blockade in urothelial cancer. Profiled with immunoSEQ multiplex PCR; TCRdb holds only in-frame clones, not every one. The repertoire holds more than 40,000 clones, with 82% as singletons. This material consisted of PBMCs, taken around atezolizumab (anti-PD-L1) treatment. The receptor source for this set is a man over 45 with urothelial cancer. Each CDR3 is given with its conserved first and last residue. The D gene is left open where the match is weak. Clone size is not always given. Where it is, it says once, few, many or a class for expanded clones.

>NA|TRBV9|NA
CASSAPPGLNTGELFF
>NA|TRBV29-1|NA
CSVDGGSYEQYF
>NA|TRBV12-5|few
CASASQAGNEQFF
>NA|TRBV10-1|NA
CASSEGGRNLNYGYTF
>NA|TRBV23-1|NA
CASSQPGHIEGTEAFF
>TRBD1|TRBV6-5|few
CASSPGTGGSQPQHF
>TRBD1|TRBV5-4|NA
CASSLGDRSGDTQYF
>NA|TRBV2|NA
CASSLLDSNSGNTIYF
>NA|TRBV14|NA
CASSLNRATEAFF
>NA|TRBV5-1|NA
CASSLNGVADTQYF
>NA|TRBV6-5|NA
CASRASYEQYF
>TRBD2|TRBV6-6|NA
CASSPQGGAYNEQFF
>NA|TRBV2|NA
CASRGQGGVGEQFF
>TRBD1|TRBV29-1|NA
CSVTGLPSDHNYGYTF
>TRBD2|TRBV10-1|NA
CASSNKRERIGELFF
>TRBD2|TRBV2|NA
CASSGEGPYEQYF
>TRBD2|TRBV2|NA
CASSPTSVKETQYF
>NA|TRBV4-2|NA
CASSQDREVNQPQHF
>TRBD1|TRBV5-6|few
CASPPEGGAADTQYF
>TRBD2|TRBV4-2|NA
CASSQEPGGWETQYF
>TRBD1|TRBV7-9|NA
CASSLTGGVNEKLFF
>NA|TRBV5-1|NA
CASSLVPGRNTEAFF
>TRBD2|TRBV5-4|NA
CASSLASGRDNEQFF
>NA|TRBV9|NA
CASSVDLGSRKLFF
>TRBD2|TRBV19|NA
CASSIEGLAGRSSYNEQFF
>NA|TRBV19|NA
CASSIGGLDRLYNEQFF
>TRBD1|TRBV7-8|few
CASSLPRGQGTGNTIYF
>NA|TRBV7-2|NA
CAREGDYPSYEQYF
>TRBD1|TRBV2|NA
CASSSDRAFSGYTF
>NA|TRBV5-1|NA
CASTQGLGFQETQYF
>NA|TRBV10-3|NA
CAISDGNQPQHF
>TRBD2|TRBV2|once
CASSDQGGGTDTQYF
>TRBD2|TRBV5-4|NA
CASSSIAGGDQETQYF
>NA|TRBV5-5|NA
CASSFRVGETQYF
>NA|TRBV10-1|few
CASSPNRVEAFF
>NA|TRBV27|NA
CASSFRSFYNEQFF
>TRBD2|TRBV18|NA
CASSTGTSGVSKNIQYF
>NA|TRBV7-9|NA
CASSLEHRNTEAFF
>TRBD2|TRBV10-3|NA
CAISETSGGSQETQYF
>NA|TRBV27|NA
CASSFRTGNTGELFF
>NA|TRBV19|NA
CASSIDIRGRQPQHF
>NA|TRBV19|NA
CASSPGQRGEKLFF
>NA|TRBV7-9|NA
CASSFTSTQETQYF
>TRBD1|TRBV7-3|NA
CASSSATGGEQYF
>TRBD1|TRBV6-5|NA
CASSARTGGSEAFF
>NA|TRBV9|NA
CASTNAPDSTAIGYTF
>TRBD2|TRBV5-1|NA
CASSFRSGDVYEQYF
>NA|TRBV9|NA
CASSVEILGRGALHNEQFF
>TRBD1|TRBV19|NA
CASSGARTGGLETQYF
>TRBD1|TRBV6-6|NA
CASSSQGQSSGNTIYF
>NA|TRBV7-9|NA
CASSLGSDNTEAFF
>TRBD1|TRBV10-2|NA
CASSVSRGQPNTEAFF
>NA|TRBV4-1|NA
CASSPDGQYNEQFF
>TRBD1|TRBV5-6|once
CASSLPGQGIQETQYF
>NA|TRBV27|NA
CASILKVWRKVPFSYEQYF
>TRBD1|TRBV6-5|NA
CASRIDRGRVGELFF
>NA|TRBV6-5|NA
CASSYSSEQFF